This record concerns one TCR beta chain sequence. This clonotype was found many times. The target of this receptor is not known. Base qualities are not recorded, but no much larger clone differs from it by a single base. cDNA was synthesized by template-switch 5'RACE using a primer carrying a 10-nucleotide random unique molecular identifier by which each TCR transcript was tagged. Over 180 million TCR-beta sequences, covering 15-18 subjects, were produced in each sequencing run. The RNeasy kit was used for extraction of total RNA. TCR-beta VDJ regions were amplified with primers for the TCR constant region and the 5'RACE anchor, using the KAPA Real-time Library Amplification kit. Sample indexes and Illumina adaptors were added in a first PCR, after which library yield was increased in a second PCR. After purification with Ampure beads, the TCR product of roughly 650 bp was size-selected on a 2% E-gel SizeSelection system. Before pooling, library quality was assessed on a Bioanalyzer, concentration was determined with Qubit, and library quantification was performed with the Kapa Library Quantification kit. An Illumina HiSeq 2500 was used to sequence the libraries paired-end at 2 x 150 bp. To increase sequence diversity, about 25-31% phiX was spiked into each library pool. Per the source publication's procedure: The quality-filtered reads were processed with the UMI-based MiGEC pipeline, whose error correction step removed more than 80% of the raw TCR sequences. IMGT germline references were used for alignment of VDJ genes, and clonotypes were defined by a unique CDR3 amino acid sequence together with V-J genes. Clonal expansion, Shannon diversity and CDR3 relatedness (CalcPairwiseDistances, ClusterSamples) were evaluated with VDJtools, and phylogenetic trees were built with CLCbio workbench. A clone was classed as expanded if it had 8 or more unique UMIs, a cutoff based on coefficient-of-variation modelling across technical triplicates. Starting from the raw public reads, TCRdb applied fastp trimming at Q25, assembled clones with MiXCR and retained in-frame beta chains. Entries are consolidated by CDR3 protein sequence, retaining the most common genes and DNA. The V and J calls and clone size are TCRdb's, not the authors'. This sample gives 50,000 or so distinct CDR3 sequences in total; 3.6% of them show up just once. The ten biggest clones cover less than 2% of the sample.

This sample was taken from a study of neurological immune-mediated disorders (dated by TCRdb to between 2018 and 2021). Looking at the study overall: Of the 35 or so multiple sclerosis patients, around 30 had relapsing-remitting MS and 3 had secondary progressive MS. Peripheral blood TCR-beta repertoires from patients with HTLV-I-associated myelopathy (HAM/TSP), patients with multiple sclerosis, and healthy controls were compared in the study using UMI-based sequencing. The cohort comprised 68 subjects: 15 or so HAM/TSP patients, 34 multiple sclerosis patients and around 20 healthy controls. The roughly 110 TCR-beta libraries included longitudinal samples, technical triplicates and paired sorted CD4+ and CD8+ T-cell subsets alongside PBMC samples.

Summary of the overall study and its limitations: No clinical or MRI features were associated with the MS cluster, and the authors said that larger cohorts are needed. TCR clonal expansion was highest in HAM/TSP patients and lowest in MS patients, with MS patients falling below even healthy controls. Expanded clones from different subjects shared no identical CDR3 amino acid sequences, which suggests that TCR-beta repertoires were private in all groups. Repertoires from 18 of 34 MS patients were grouped by phylogenetic analysis into a cluster of related CDR3 sequences, suggesting a possible repertoire-level signature.

Libraries from unsorted PBMCs were made from 2 million PBMCs kept in RNAlater at -80 degrees C until RNA extraction. Multiple sclerosis patients were enrolled in a US clinical protocol under which disease progression was evaluated by magnetic resonance imaging. Peripheral blood underwent Ficoll-Hypaque density gradient centrifugation to isolate PBMCs, which were then cryopreserved in liquid nitrogen. The specimen sequenced was PBMCs. The receptor comes from a man aged 25-45 years with multiple sclerosis.

CDR3 protein: CSAGDSNQPQHF. The DNA sequence is TGCAGTGCTGGGGACAGCAATCAGCCCCAGCATTTT. The V and J segments used are TRBV20-1 and TRBJ1-5; the D gene is perhaps TRBD1, on 5 matching bases. Counted from cysteine to phenylalanine, this CDR3 has 12 amino acids. Solely the CDR3 DNA is kept, with 36 bases framed from the first base. Looking up the germline V gene (reference sequence) yields CDR1 DFQATT and CDR2 SNEGSKA. V is clipped by 5 bases and J by 1 base, and the sequence between their germline boundaries is 6 bases long.